The 4 T cell receptor beta chains given below trace back to one sample, sequenced in a study of T-cell reconstitution after alpha-beta-depleted transplantation in children. Researchers prepared the TCRbeta library using unique molecular identifiers, the study reports. TCRdb reprocessed the PCR reads via MiXCR and lists one record per CDR3 protein. The table lists 700,000 or so distinct CDR3 sequences, around 14% of them singletons. The specimen comprised PBMCs, sampled before TCRalphabeta/CD19-depleted stem cell transplant. The receptors stem from a girl aged 2-9 years with congenital amegakaryocytic thrombocytopenia, due to receive a stem cell transplant.

This clonotype was counted many times. The chain combines TRBV28 with TRBJ1-5; D ambiguous. CDR1 is MDHEN and CDR2 is SYDVKM in the germline V gene. The CDR3 consists of 13 residues. V dropped 6 bases and J dropped 0 bases, with 6 bases sitting between them. CDR3 in amino acids: CASRAHSNQPQHF. CDR3 DNA sequence: TGTGCCAGCAGGGCCCATAGCAATCAGCCCCAGCATTTT.

The gene calls are TRBV20-1 and TRBJ2-1; TRBD2 is a possible D gene (5 bases). CDR1 is DFQATT, CDR2 SNEGSKA, per germline (reference sequence). The CDR3 covers 17 residues. The V end lost 0 bases, the J end lost 0 bases, and 15 bases lay between the germline ends. The chain's CDR3 is CSARDTRTVSSYNEQFF. DNA of the CDR3: TGCAGTGCTAGAGATACTAGGACGGTGAGCTCCTACAATGAGCAGTTCTTC.

This clonotype has just a few counts. V is TRBV5-1 and J is TRBJ2-7; the match to TRBD1 covers 9 bases. The CDR3 is 15 amino acids. The ends lost 4 bases at V and 6 bases at J; junction bases unmatched: 11. From germline, CDR1 is SGHRS and CDR2 YFSETQ. Here the CDR3 reads CASSLGTGSWVEQYF. Written as DNA, the CDR3 is TGCGCCAGCAGCCTAGGGACAGGGAGTTGGGTCGAGCAGTACTTC.

The DNA of the CDR3 is TGCAGTGCTAGAGACGAACAGGGGTTCAATCAGCCCCAGCATTTT. Amino acid sequence: CSARDEQGFNQPQHF. The chain combines TRBV20-1 with TRBJ1-5; 7 nucleotides line up with TRBD1. The CDR3 has 15 amino acids. V dropped 0 bases and J dropped 3; count of bases not matched to a gene: 5. Per germline, CDR1 DFQATT and CDR2 SNEGSKA (reference sequence).